A selection of T cell receptor beta chains follows, all from one sample in a study of T cells in Graves' hyperthyroidism and ophthalmopathy. TCRdb recomputed calls from the multiplex PCR reads with MiXCR, one row per CDR3 protein. The repertoire holds about half a million distinct CDR3 sequences, with just under 20% as singletons. The sequenced sample was blood. The source of these receptors is a man in his forties or fifties with Graves' ophthalmopathy. The CDR3 runs from the conserved cysteine through the conserved F or W.

TRBV7-9 | CASSLKHNQTEAFF
TRBV11-2 | CASSLNKGRAYEQYF
TRBV11-3 | CASSNAGGSYGYTF
TRBV4-1 | CASSPRTALNTGELFF
TRBV28 | CASKRDVGGELFF
TRBV28 | CASSSPRFSRTEAFF
TRBV18 | CASSPPGLSYEQYF
TRBV6-1 | CASSPWTAQYDGYTF
TRBV28 | CASSSPKYEQYF
TRBV6-1 | CASSETGWGIDEQYF
TRBV5-1 | CASSLSGLLTDTQYF
TRBV11-2 | CASSFRRAQEQFF
TRBV10-3 | CAISEGTGRGTQYF
TRBV7-9 | CASSLAKYQETQYF
TRBV7-2 | CASSTDSTYNEQFF
TRBV2 | CASSATGAETQYF
TRBV10-2 | CASRKGFGNQPQHF
TRBV6-2/TRBV6-3 | CASTEASSYNEQFF
TRBV29-1 | CSVERDRGRDTQYF
TRBV30 | CATDRSSEKLFF
TRBV6-6 | CASSYSRVQGAGELFF
TRBV7-3 | CASSFGSSETQYF
TRBV6-1 | CASSEAWRGVAKNIQYF
TRBV28 | CASIIEGQPQHF
TRBV28 | CASSSLSLTGELFF
TRBV20-1 | CSARPDRGTSGRNEQFF